This T cell receptor beta chain comes out of a study of blood T cell repertoires in COVID-19. At the level of the study: The United States, Italy and Spain were the sources of the acute and convalescent COVID-19 samples. PBMCs, B-cell-depleted T cells, or T cells were the source of the cDNA or gDNA that made up the material.

Study processing details: Amplification of reference gene primers was used by the study to estimate nucleated cell counts. The protocol was immunoSEQ multiplex PCR, while the TCRdb copy is restricted to in-frame clones and leaves out a portion. V, J and clone size were drawn from that table, and D and trimming were deduced from the DNA. The sample comprises some 220,000 clones, roughly 80% of which are singletons, and 5.5% to 8.5% rests with the top ten. There are 17 residues in the CDR3. Trimming stripped 2 bases from V and 3 bases from J, with 17 bases between. Germline loops: CDR1 SGHTA, CDR2 FQGNSA.

The chain carries TRBV7-2 and TRBJ2-4, with D perhaps TRBD2 (6 bases). This clonotype was obtained from a woman aged 70 to 79 with acute or convalescent COVID-19. Sample: peripheral blood. CDR3: CASSLIRGGLGKNIQYF. The DNA of the CDR3 is TGTGCCAGCAGCTTAATTCGGGGAGGACTGGGCAAAAACATTCAGTACTTC. Looking up the rest from reference TRBV7-2 and TRBJ2-4 gives the full variable domain: GAGVSQSPSNKVTEKGKDVELRCDPISGHTALYWYRQSLGQGLEFLIYFQGNSAPDKSGLPSDRFSAERTGGSVSTLTIQRTQQEDSAVYLCASSLIRGGLGKNIQYFGAGTRLSVL.